The present T cell receptor (beta chain) was sequenced within a study of T cell repertoires in ileal Crohn's disease. Study as a whole: At surgery, about 38% of patients smoked, with median disease duration 7.9 years.

The germline V gene encodes CDR1 SEHNR and CDR2 FQNEAQ (reference sequence). The V end lost 5 bases, the J end lost 2 bases, and 15 bases lay between the germline ends. The CDR3 extends over 15 amino acids. Libraries were prepared by immunoSEQ multiplex PCR; TCRdb keeps only in-frame clonotypes and omits some of them. Of 14,000 or so clones listed, under 80% were seen once; the top ten hold about 18%. The chain joins TRBV7-9 to TRBJ1-1; tentatively, D is TRBD1 (6 bases). Material: ileal tissue. The receptor was derived from an adult with Crohn's disease. This CDR3 reads CASSPTGGGNTEAFF. The DNA for the CDR3 is TGTGCCAGCAGCCCTACGGGGGGGGGCAACACTGAAGCTTTCTTT.